The 29 T cell receptor beta chains below were found in one sample sequenced in a study of cytomegalovirus exposure and HLA in healthy donors. Sequencing was performed with immunoSEQ multiplex PCR; in TCRdb, only in-frame clones are kept and a portion is missing. The repertoire holds 220,000 or so clones, with about nine tenths as singletons. What was sequenced was PBMCs. The receptors originated from a woman younger than 30 in good health and CMV-seronegative.

V is TRBV9 and J is TRBJ2-1; 7 nucleotides line up with TRBD2. With 0 bases clipped from V and 3 bases from J, the junction kept 3 bases outside the gene matches. Germline-derived CDR1 and CDR2 are SGDLS and YYNGEE. The CDR3 spans 15 residues. CDR3 sequence reads: CASSVEGGGYNEQFF. DNA for the CDR3: TGTGCCAGCAGCGTAGAAGGCGGGGGCTACAATGAGCAGTTCTTC.

This chain uses TRBV6-5 with TRBJ1-2; D is possibly TRBD1 (6 bases). The CDR3 consists of 15 residues. CDR1 is MNHEY and CDR2 is SVGAGI in the germline V gene. Trimming took 2 bases from V and 3 from J, leaving 13 bases between them. CDR3 bases: TGTGCCAGCAGTTACGTGGCAGGGGCTTACTATGGCTACACCTTC. Translating it yields CASSYVAGAYYGYTF.

V is TRBV6-1 and J is TRBJ2-1, with 8 bases identical to TRBD2. This CDR3 is 15 amino acids long. V lost 4 bases, J lost 4 bases, and 6 bases stayed unmatched. The germline V gene encodes CDR1 MNHNS and CDR2 SASEGT. For the CDR3, the DNA is TGTGCCAGCAGTGGCGGACAGCGGGGGTACAATGAGCAGTTCTTC. Its translation is CASSGGQRGYNEQFF.

This clone was seen just once. The genes are TRBV18 and TRBJ2-7; 8 bases align to TRBD1. Germline loops: CDR1 KGHSH, CDR2 LQKENI. V was clipped by 2 bases and J by 4 bases; unmatched bases: 4. The CDR3 extends over 14 amino acids. The CDR3 bases are TGTGCCAGCTCACCAGGACAGGGAAAATACGAGCAGTACTTC. Protein: CASSPGQGKYEQYF.

The V gene is TRBV9, the J gene TRBJ2-1, with D maybe TRBD2 (5 bases). Trimming removed 7 bases at V and 10 bases at J, with 12 bases between. The CDR3 is made up of 11 amino acids. Germline V gene lookup returns CDR1 SGDLS and CDR2 YYNGEE. In DNA, the CDR3 is TGTGCCAGCGGGGTGCGAGGGGAGCAGTTCTTC. It is translated as CASGVRGEQFF.

The chain combines TRBV10-1 with TRBJ1-3; a weak D match, TRBD1 (5 bases). CDR3 length equals 17 residues. V shed 4 bases and J shed 0 bases, with 16 bases lying between them. In germline, CDR1 is WNHNN, CDR2 SYGVQD (reference sequence). This CDR3 is CASSVFPGPLSGNTIYF. CDR3 nucleotides: TGCGCCAGCAGTGTTTTTCCAGGGCCTCTCTCTGGAAACACCATATATTTT.

The chain carries TRBV7-9 and TRBJ1-1; no clear D. The V end lost 6 bases, the J end lost 3 bases, and 20 bases lay between the germline ends. The germline CDR1 and CDR2 sequences are SEHNR and FQNEAQ (reference sequence). The CDR3 extends over 16 amino acids. CDR3 DNA: TGTGCCAGCAGATCAAACGCGGCAGTGAGGGACACTGAAGCTTTCTTT. Its translation: CASRSNAAVRDTEAFF.

The chain joins TRBV15 to TRBJ1-1; no reliable D call. Germline V gives CDR1 LNHNV, CDR2 YYDKDF (reference sequence). The V and J ends lost 2 bases and 3 bases respectively, with 16 bases between them. This CDR3 contains 16 residues. This CDR3 reads CATSRRLNRVDTEAFF. The CDR3 bases are TGTGCCACCAGCAGAAGACTTAATCGGGTCGACACTGAAGCTTTCTTT.

The count of this clone is one. This chain joins TRBV19 and TRBJ1-1; D remains unclear. Per germline, CDR1 LNHDA and CDR2 SQIVND (reference sequence). Trimming stripped 7 bases from V and 1 base from J, with 10 bases between. The CDR3 consists of 13 residues. The CDR3 here is CASTPYGNTEAFF. CDR3 DNA: TGTGCCAGTACCCCCTACGGGAACACTGAAGCTTTCTTT.

This chain links TRBV2 with TRBJ2-1, with 11 positions matching TRBD2. Trimming took 11 bases from V and 5 from J; bases not matched to a gene: 8. Germline-derived CDR1 and CDR2 are SNHLY and FYNNEI. The CDR3 covers 14 residues. CDR3 bases: TGTGCCGGGCGGGGACTAGCGGCAAACAATGAGCAGTTCTTC. Amino acid sequence: CAGRGLAANNEQFF. Full variable domain (outside the CDR3, taken from reference TRBV2 and TRBJ2-1): EPEVTQTPSHQVTQMGQEVILRCVPISNHLYFYWYRQILGQKVEFLVSFYNNEISEKSEIFDDQFSVERPDGSNFTLKIRSTKLEDSAMYFCAGRGLAANNEQFFGPGTRLTVL.

J is TRBJ2-3 and V is TRBV9, with D unresolved. The CDR3 length is 12 residues. Germline-derived CDR1 and CDR2 are SGDLS and YYNGEE. Trimming removed 1 base from V and 3 bases from J, with 3 bases in between. CDR3 sequence: CASSVTTDTQYF. The DNA for the CDR3 is TGTGCCAGCAGCGTAACAACAGATACGCAGTATTTT.

The chain couples TRBV7-9 to TRBJ2-5, with D unresolved. Trimming cost V 8 bases and J 0 bases, with 10 bases left between them. The length of the CDR3 is 13 residues. Per the germline V gene, CDR1 is SEHNR and CDR2 is FQNEAQ (reference sequence). The CDR3, as DNA: TGTGCCAGCCGAGAGGCGTACCAAGAGACCCAGTACTTC. Its protein product is CASREAYQETQYF.

The chain uses TRBV19 and TRBJ2-1; 9 bases are a match to TRBD1. The germline V gene has CDR1 LNHDA and CDR2 SQIVND (reference sequence). J lost 4 bases, V lost 6 bases, and 7 bases had no gene match. CDR3 length equals 15 residues. The CDR3 coding sequence is TGTGCCAGTAGCCTGGGACAGGGAGGATACAATGAGCAGTTCTTC. Translation: CASSLGQGGYNEQFF.

The V and J genes are TRBV27 and TRBJ1-2; 8 bases fit TRBD1. J lost 4 bases, V lost 6 bases, and 7 bases had no gene match. The CDR3 runs 14 residues. Germline values: CDR1 MNHEY, CDR2 SMNVEV (reference sequence). CDR3 in DNA: TGTGCCAGCAGCCGCAGGGGGCCGCTCTATGGCTACACCTTC. Translated, it gives CASSRRGPLYGYTF.

V and J are TRBV27 and TRBJ1-1; D unresolved. The CDR3 is made up of 14 amino acids. CDR1 is MNHEY, CDR2 SMNVEV, per germline (reference sequence). V lost 5 bases, J lost 8 bases, and 18 bases lay in between. The DNA for the CDR3 is TGTGCCAGCAGTGATCGGTTTTCTGATCTAGAAGCTTTCTTT. This gives the protein CASSDRFSDLEAFF.

J is TRBJ2-1 and V is TRBV30, with 11 bases identical to TRBD2. The V segment lost 3 bases and the J segment 8 bases; nucleotides outside the gene matches: 24. CDR3 size: 20 residues. CDR1 and CDR2 (germline): GTSNPN, SVGIG (reference sequence). CDR3 sequence reads: CAWRRSASSLGLAGIHEQFF. The CDR3 nucleotides are TGTGCCTGGAGGCGTTCAGCGAGCTCACTCGGACTAGCGGGTATCCATGAGCAGTTCTTC.

The chain combines TRBV5-1 with TRBJ1-1; D ambiguous. In germline, CDR1 is SGHRS, CDR2 YFSETQ. This CDR3 region has 16 residues. V lost 2 bases and J 5 bases, leaving 19 bases between the germline ends. The CDR3 spells CASSLTIRTRRTEAFF. The CDR3 coding sequence is TGCGCCAGCAGCTTAACGATAAGGACTCGGAGGACTGAAGCTTTCTTT.

This rearrangement joins TRBV11-2 to TRBJ2-7; D might be TRBD1 (6 bases). Deletions cut 1 base from V and 3 bases from J, with 13 bases between. The germline V gene has CDR1 SGHAT and CDR2 FQNNGV. This CDR3 has 15 residues. The CDR3 reads CASSLGTWTDYEQYF. CDR3 nucleotide sequence: TGTGCCAGCAGCTTAGGGACCTGGACAGACTACGAGCAGTACTTC.

The chain combines TRBV7-2 with TRBJ1-2, with D possibly matching TRBD1 (5 bases). Looked up from germline, CDR1 is SGHTA and CDR2 is FQGNSA. The CDR3 length is 13 residues. Deletions cut 7 bases from V and 1 base from J, with 10 bases between. CDR3 nucleotide sequence: TGTGCCAGCAACCGACAGAGTAACTATGGCTACACCTTC. Translation: CASNRQSNYGYTF.

This chain links TRBV6-1 with TRBJ1-5; D possibly corresponds to TRBD1 (5 bases). Trimming took off 5 bases at V and 3 bases at J, with 11 bases between the two ends. In germline, CDR1 is MNHNS, CDR2 SASEGT. The CDR3 extends over 14 amino acids. The CDR3 sequence: CASSPGSNNQPQHF. In DNA, the CDR3 is TGTGCCAGCAGTCCAGGGTCTAACAATCAGCCCCAGCATTTT.

Here the CDR3 DNA reads TGTGCCAGCAGCGTAGGTCTAGCAGGCGAGCAGTTCTTC. Translated, it gives CASSVGLAGEQFF. The V gene is TRBV9, the J gene TRBJ2-1, with a possible D match to TRBD2 (5 bases). Between the trimmed V and J ends, which lost 0 bases and 10 bases, there was a span of 11 bases. Per the germline V gene, CDR1 is SGDLS and CDR2 is YYNGEE. CDR3 size: 13 residues.

This clone was seen a single time. This sequence joins TRBV27 and TRBJ2-1; 7 positions agree with TRBD1. Germline lookup yields CDR1 MNHEY and CDR2 SMNVEV (reference sequence). The CDR3 consists of 16 residues. Germline trimming cut 5 bases from V and 3 bases from J; bases unmatched to any gene: 10. CDR3 residues: CASSIRQGSVYNEQFF. The CDR3 nucleotides are TGTGCCAGCAGTATCCGACAGGGTAGCGTCTACAATGAGCAGTTCTTC.

J is TRBJ1-4 and V is TRBV27; unclear D gene. The germline CDR1 and CDR2 sequences are MNHEY and SMNVEV (reference sequence). The CDR3 totals 12 residues. V was pared by 3 bases and J by 11 bases, with 10 bases between. CDR3 loop: CASSFRQGKLFF. For the CDR3, the DNA is TGTGCCAGCAGTTTCCGACAAGGCAAACTGTTTTTT.

This clone was recorded only once. This chain links TRBV28 with TRBJ1-1; TRBD1 might be the D (6 bases). Per germline, CDR1 MDHEN and CDR2 SYDVKM. Trimming pared 5 bases from V and 0 bases from J, leaving 13 bases between. CDR3 length: 15 amino acids. Here the CDR3 DNA reads TGTGCCAGCAGTCCCTCCCAGGGGATGAACACTGAAGCTTTCTTT. Its protein product is CASSPSQGMNTEAFF.

CDR3 coding DNA: TGCGCCAGCAGTCGGAAGCGGGAGGGCTACGAGCAGTACTTC. Translated: CASSRKREGYEQYF. The rearrangement joins TRBV23-1 to TRBJ2-7; TRBD2 agrees at 10 bases. TRBV23-1 is treated as an ORF (open reading frame) with a function not yet certain. Trimming removed 4 bases from V and 3 bases from J; junction bases left unmatched: 3. This CDR3 contains 14 residues.

The chain uses TRBV28 and TRBJ1-6; D gene unclear. The CDR3 totals 16 residues. V lost 6 bases and J lost 0, with 12 bases in between. CDR1 and CDR2 (germline): MDHEN, SYDVKM. This CDR3 is CASSYPLSSYNSPLHF. The CDR3, as DNA: TGTGCCAGCAGCTACCCTCTGAGCTCCTATAATTCACCCCTCCACTTT. The full variable domain, with the rest looked up from reference TRBV28 and TRBJ1-6, is DVKVTQSSRYLVKRTGEKVFLECVQDMDHENMFWYRQDPGLGLRLIYFSYDVKMKEKGDIPEGYSVSREKKERFSLILESASTNQTSMYLCASSYPLSSYNSPLHFGNGTRLTVT.

The genes are TRBV5-4 and TRBJ2-2, with TRBD2 matching over 10 bases. The CDR3 totals 15 residues. Germline lookup yields CDR1 SGHNT and CDR2 YYREEE (reference sequence). Germline trimming cut 4 bases from V and 4 bases from J; bases unmatched to any gene: 4. CDR3 DNA sequence: TGTGCCAGCAGCGTGGGACTAGCGTTCACCGGGGAGCTGTTTTTT. Translation gives CASSVGLAFTGELFF.

This chain links TRBV19 with TRBJ1-3; D is perhaps TRBD1 (5 bases). This CDR3 has 16 residues. Deletions cut 3 bases from V and 4 bases from J, with 16 bases between. The germline V gene encodes CDR1 LNHDA and CDR2 SQIVND (reference sequence). CDR3 residues: CASSMRGLPAGNTIYF. CDR3 coding DNA: TGTGCCAGTAGTATGAGGGGACTACCGGCCGGAAACACCATATATTTT.

V usage is TRBV6-6 and J usage is TRBJ1-2; D gene uncertain. The CDR3 is made up of 13 amino acids. V was clipped by 2 bases and J by 0 bases, with 4 bases between them. Germline assignment: CDR1 MNHNY and CDR2 SVGAGI (reference sequence). The CDR3 spells CASSYRANYGYTF. The CDR3 coding sequence is TGTGCCAGCAGTTACAGAGCTAACTATGGCTACACCTTC.